This T cell receptor (beta chain) was sequenced in a study of shared clonotypes between healthy human individuals (dated by TCRdb to about 2020). For the study in its entirety: Two women and three men aged 18 to 49 years were included in the cohort. Per donor, three plates each were used for CD4 naive and CD4 memory, two for CD8 naive, and one for CD8 memory. Blood TCR repertoires of a handful of healthy adults were deeply sequenced to estimate repertoire size and the extent of clonotype sharing between individuals. Libraries were prepared and TCR repertoires were sequenced by different laboratories using diverse techniques, in order to increase sequencing depth and limit assay-specific biases. Leukapheresis yielded between about 0.94 and 9 billion PBMCs per donor. Beyond this particular receptor, the publication reports: About 5% of naive CD4, 3% to 3.5% of naive CD8, 2.3% of memory CD4, and 0.4% of memory CD8 clonotypes were shared across several donors. Compared with non-shared clonotypes, the clonotypes found in all four sorted-subset donors had higher generation probabilities. Larger estimated clonotype richness was generally found for naive subsets than for memory subsets. Based on pairwise subsampling, the degree of clonotype sharing among donors was expected to be affected by sequencing depth. Even with the large sequencing depth, rarefaction of the sorted-subset datasets indicated that sequencing was incomplete. Only blood was sampled, and tissue TCR repertoires likely differ from those in blood. Because the study included a small number of donors, the genetic and exposure-history diversity represented was limited.

The donors were healthy, HIV-negative adults who had no recently reported acute infections or vaccinations. Every donor was a Caucasian adult residing in Nashville, Tennessee, USA. CD8 memory samples consisted of magnetically selected CD45RO+ cells combined with CCR7-negative CD45RA+ effector memory (TemRA) cells. After blood collection by leukapheresis, PBMCs were isolated using Ficoll-Histopaque density gradient centrifugation and then cryopreserved in the vapor phase of liquid nitrogen. Analytical flow cytometry was used to check the purity and quantity of every magnetically sorted T cell population. Each sorted fraction had its genomic DNA isolated and then quantified by UV absorbance on a Nanodrop 2000c. From the cysteine through the phenylalanine, the CDR3 covers 16 amino acids. The DNA shown is the 48-base CDR3, in frame from base 1. Note on this clone: No cognate antigen has been identified for it. There are no base qualities to consult, and no much larger clone falls within one base.

Using the deep immunoSEQ assay, multiplex PCR amplified TCR CDR3 regions from genomic DNA. For each cell subset, the extracted genomic DNA was distributed evenly across all wells of several immunoSEQ 96-well plates, and each plate served as one replicate. For sorted subsets, about 0.2 ug genomic DNA, equal to 30,000 or so T cell genomes, was loaded into each replicate PCR. The purified libraries were quantified using a Qubit 3.0 fluorometer, sized with a Bioanalyzer 2100, and then quantified again using the KAPA Library Quantification kit. Every immunoSEQ 96-well plate was sequenced on a dedicated single-read 150-cycle Illumina NextSeq 550 flow cell. In the original analysis: The immunoSEQ output contained only junctional sequences without quality scores, so filtering could not match that applied to full-length reads. Sequences were annotated with PyIR, a Python wrapper for IgBLAST v1.9, using IMGT germline references to assign V/J genes and CDR3. Reads were filtered out if the reads had weak V/J assignments (E-value above 1e-6), no CDR3, stop codons, out-of-frame junctions, or ambiguous translated residues. V3J clonotypes were defined as sequences sharing an identical inferred V gene, J gene, and CDR3 amino acid sequence. Percentage overlap between repertoires was calculated by dividing the number of shared unique clonotypes by the size of the smaller repertoire. RTK rarefaction, the Chao1 estimator, and Recon v2.1 estimates of unobserved clonotypes were used to assess repertoire richness. OLGA was used to compute generation probabilities for all TCRbeta clonotypes that the gDNA method yielded from a few donors. Entries here come from immuneACCESS through TCRdb and include only in-frame sequences with V and J called. Some clones fail to appear in such tables; in the studies checked, an unresolved V gene covers under half of the shortfall, and the cause of the remainder is unknown. V and J calls and clone size come straight from that table; D and trimming were deduced from the DNA. The sample contains about 320,000 clones, roughly 91% of them found a single time. About 16% of the sample belongs to the ten largest clones.

The sample comprised memory CD8+ T cells sorted from blood. Explained via the paper, the cell subset or site label denotes: CD45RO+ cells pooled with CCR7-negative TemRA cells. The V and J segments used are TRBV21-1 and TRBJ1-2; the DNA was not used to check the table's D call, TRBD1. TRBV21-1 is a documented pseudogene. This sequence was found in a man between 18 and 35 years old in good health. The nucleotide sequence is TGTGCCAGCAGCAAAAGCAGGACACGGTTGGACTATGGCTACACCTTC. Translation gives CASSKSRTRLDYGYTF.